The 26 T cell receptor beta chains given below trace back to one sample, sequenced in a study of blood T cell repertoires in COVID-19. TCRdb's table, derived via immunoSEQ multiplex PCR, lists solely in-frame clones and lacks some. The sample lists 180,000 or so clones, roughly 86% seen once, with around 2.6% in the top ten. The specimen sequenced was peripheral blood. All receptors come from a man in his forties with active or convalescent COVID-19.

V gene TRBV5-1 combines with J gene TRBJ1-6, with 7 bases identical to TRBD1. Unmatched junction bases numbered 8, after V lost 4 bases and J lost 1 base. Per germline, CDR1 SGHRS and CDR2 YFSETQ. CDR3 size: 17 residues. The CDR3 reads CASSPAQGRSYNSPLHF. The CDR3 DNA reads TGCGCCAGCAGCCCGGCACAGGGGAGGTCCTATAATTCACCCCTCCACTTT. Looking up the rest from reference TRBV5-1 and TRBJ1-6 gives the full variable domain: KAGVTQTPRYLIKTRGQQVTLSCSPISGHRSVSWYQQTPGQGLQFLFEYFSETQRNKGNFPGRFSGRQFSNSRSEMNVSTLELGDSALYLCASSPAQGRSYNSPLHFGNGTRLTVT.

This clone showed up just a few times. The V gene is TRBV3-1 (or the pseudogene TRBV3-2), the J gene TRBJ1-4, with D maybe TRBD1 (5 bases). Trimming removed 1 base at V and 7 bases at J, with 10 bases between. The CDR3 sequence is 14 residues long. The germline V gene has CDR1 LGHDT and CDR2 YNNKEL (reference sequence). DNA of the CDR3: TGTGCCAGCAGCCAAGGGGCGCAGGGTGAAAAACTGTTTTTT. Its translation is CASSQGAQGEKLFF.

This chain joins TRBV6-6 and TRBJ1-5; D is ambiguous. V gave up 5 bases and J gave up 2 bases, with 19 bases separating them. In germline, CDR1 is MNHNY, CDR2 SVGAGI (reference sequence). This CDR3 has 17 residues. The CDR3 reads CASSRRRGGGGNQPQHF. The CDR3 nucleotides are TGTGCCAGCAGTCGCCGCCGAGGAGGAGGAGGCAATCAGCCCCAGCATTTT.

In DNA, the CDR3 is TGTGCCAGCAGTTTACGCAGTGGAAACACCATATATTTT. Its protein is CASSLRSGNTIYF. The chain is built from TRBV27 and TRBJ1-3, with D hard to call. Germline-derived CDR1 and CDR2 are MNHEY and SMNVEV (reference sequence). V dropped 2 bases and J dropped 3 bases, with 5 bases sitting between them. The CDR3 is 13 amino acids.

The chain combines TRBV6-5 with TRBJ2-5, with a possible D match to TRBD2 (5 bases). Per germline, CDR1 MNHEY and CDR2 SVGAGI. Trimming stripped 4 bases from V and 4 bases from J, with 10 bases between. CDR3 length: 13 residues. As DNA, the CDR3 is TGTGCCAGCAGTTTACGCGGGTCAGAGACCCAGTACTTC. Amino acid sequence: CASSLRGSETQYF.

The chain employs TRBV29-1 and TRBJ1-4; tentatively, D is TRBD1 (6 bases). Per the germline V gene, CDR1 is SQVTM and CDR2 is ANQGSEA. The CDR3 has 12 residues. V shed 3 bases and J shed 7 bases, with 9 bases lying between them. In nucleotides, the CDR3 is TGCAGCGTTGAGGGGGCAGGTGAAAAACTGTTTTTT. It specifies CSVEGAGEKLFF.

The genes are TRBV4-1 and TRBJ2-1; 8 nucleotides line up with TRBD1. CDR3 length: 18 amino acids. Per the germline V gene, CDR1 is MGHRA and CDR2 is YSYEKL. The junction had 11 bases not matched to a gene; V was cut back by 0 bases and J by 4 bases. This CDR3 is CASSQDSADRGFYNEQFF. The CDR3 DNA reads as TGCGCCAGCAGCCAAGATTCTGCCGACAGGGGATTTTACAATGAGCAGTTCTTC.

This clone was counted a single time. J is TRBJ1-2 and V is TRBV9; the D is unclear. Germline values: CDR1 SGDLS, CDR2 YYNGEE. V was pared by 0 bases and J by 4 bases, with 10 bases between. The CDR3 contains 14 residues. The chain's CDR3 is CASSVGAFTYGYTF. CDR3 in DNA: TGTGCCAGCAGCGTAGGAGCCTTCACCTATGGCTACACCTTC. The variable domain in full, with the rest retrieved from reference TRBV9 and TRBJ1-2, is DSGVTQTPKHLITATGQRVTLRCSPRSGDLSVYWYQQSLDQGLQFLIQYYNGEERAKGNILERFSAQQFPDLHSELNLSSLELGDSALYFCASSVGAFTYGYTFGSGTRLTVV.

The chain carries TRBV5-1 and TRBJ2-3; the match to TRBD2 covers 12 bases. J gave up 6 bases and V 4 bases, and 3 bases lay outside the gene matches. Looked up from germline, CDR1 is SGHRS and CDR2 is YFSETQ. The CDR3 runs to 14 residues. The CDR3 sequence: CASSTGLAGDTQYF. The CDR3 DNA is TGCGCCAGCAGCACGGGACTAGCGGGTGATACGCAGTATTTT. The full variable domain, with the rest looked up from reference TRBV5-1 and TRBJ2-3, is KAGVTQTPRYLIKTRGQQVTLSCSPISGHRSVSWYQQTPGQGLQFLFEYFSETQRNKGNFPGRFSGRQFSNSRSEMNVSTLELGDSALYLCASSTGLAGDTQYFGPGTRLTVL.

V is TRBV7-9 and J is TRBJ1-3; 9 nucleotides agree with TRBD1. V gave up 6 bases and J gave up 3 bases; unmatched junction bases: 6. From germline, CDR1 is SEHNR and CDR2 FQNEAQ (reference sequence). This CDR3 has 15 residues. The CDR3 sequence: CASSTDRGVGNTIYF. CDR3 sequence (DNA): TGTGCCAGCAGTACCGACAGGGGGGTTGGAAACACCATATATTTT.

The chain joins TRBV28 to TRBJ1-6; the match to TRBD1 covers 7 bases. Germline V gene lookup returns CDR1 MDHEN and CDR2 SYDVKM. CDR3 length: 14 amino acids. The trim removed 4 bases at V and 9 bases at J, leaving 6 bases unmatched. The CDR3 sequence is CASSSPRQGSPLHF. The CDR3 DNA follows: TGTGCCAGCAGTTCCCCCCGACAGGGTTCACCCCTCCACTTT.

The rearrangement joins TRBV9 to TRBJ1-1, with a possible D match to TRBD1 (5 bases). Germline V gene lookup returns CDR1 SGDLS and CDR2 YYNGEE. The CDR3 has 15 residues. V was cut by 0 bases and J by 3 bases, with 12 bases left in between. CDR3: CASSVVKGSDTEAFF. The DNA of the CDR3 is TGTGCCAGCAGCGTAGTAAAGGGGTCAGACACTGAAGCTTTCTTT.

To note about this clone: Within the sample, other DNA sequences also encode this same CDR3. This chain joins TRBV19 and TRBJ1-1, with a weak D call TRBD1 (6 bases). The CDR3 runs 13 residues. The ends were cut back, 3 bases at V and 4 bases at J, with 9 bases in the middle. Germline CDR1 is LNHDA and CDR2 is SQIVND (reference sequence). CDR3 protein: CASSISRGTEAFF. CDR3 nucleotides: TGTGCCAGTAGTATTTCCAGGGGCACTGAAGCTTTCTTT. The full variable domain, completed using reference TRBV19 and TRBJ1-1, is DGGITQSPKYLFRKEGQNVTLSCEQNLNHDAMYWYRQDPGQGLRLIYYSQIVNDFQKGDIAEGYSVSREKKESFPLTVTSAQKNPTAFYLCASSISRGTEAFFGQGTRLTVV.

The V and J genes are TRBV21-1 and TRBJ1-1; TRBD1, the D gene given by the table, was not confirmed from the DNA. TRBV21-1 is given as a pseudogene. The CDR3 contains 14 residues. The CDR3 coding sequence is TGTGCCAGCAGCGTCCGGGACAGAAACACTGAAGCTTTCTTT. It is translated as CASSVRDRNTEAFF.

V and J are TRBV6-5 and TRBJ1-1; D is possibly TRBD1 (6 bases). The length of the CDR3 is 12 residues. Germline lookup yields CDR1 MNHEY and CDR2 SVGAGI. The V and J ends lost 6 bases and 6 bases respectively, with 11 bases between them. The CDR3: CASSLDRAEAFF. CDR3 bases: TGTGCCAGCAGCCTGGACAGAGCTGAAGCTTTCTTT.

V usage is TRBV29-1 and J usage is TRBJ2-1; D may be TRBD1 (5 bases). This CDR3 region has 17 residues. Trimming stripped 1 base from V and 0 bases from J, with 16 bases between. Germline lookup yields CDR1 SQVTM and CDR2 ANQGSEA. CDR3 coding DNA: TGCAGCGTTGAAGGAGAGGAAGACAGACACTCCTACAATGAGCAGTTCTTC. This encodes CSVEGEEDRHSYNEQFF.

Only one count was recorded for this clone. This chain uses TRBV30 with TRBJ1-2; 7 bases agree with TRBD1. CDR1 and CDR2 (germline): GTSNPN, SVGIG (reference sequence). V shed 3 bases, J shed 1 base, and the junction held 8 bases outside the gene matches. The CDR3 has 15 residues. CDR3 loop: CAWRSTQGVNYGYTF. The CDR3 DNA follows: TGTGCCTGGAGGTCCACCCAGGGGGTTAACTATGGCTACACCTTC.

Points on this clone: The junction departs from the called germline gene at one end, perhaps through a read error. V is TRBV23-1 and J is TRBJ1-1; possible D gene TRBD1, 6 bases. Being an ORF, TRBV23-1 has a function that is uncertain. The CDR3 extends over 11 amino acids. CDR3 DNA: TGCGCCAGCAGTCAATTAGACAGGACCCCCTTT. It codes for CASSQLDRTPF.

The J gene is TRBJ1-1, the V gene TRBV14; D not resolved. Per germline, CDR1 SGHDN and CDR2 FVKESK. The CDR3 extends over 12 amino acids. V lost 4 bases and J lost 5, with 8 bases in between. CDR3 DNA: TGTGCCAGCAGCCTGGTCGGTACTGAAGCTTTCTTT. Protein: CASSLVGTEAFF.

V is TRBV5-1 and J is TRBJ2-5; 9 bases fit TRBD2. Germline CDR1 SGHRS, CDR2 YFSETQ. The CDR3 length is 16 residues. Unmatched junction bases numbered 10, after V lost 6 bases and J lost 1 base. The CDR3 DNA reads TGCGCCAGCAAAATCAGCGGGGGGACGGGCCAAGAGACCCAGTACTTC. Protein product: CASKISGGTGQETQYF.

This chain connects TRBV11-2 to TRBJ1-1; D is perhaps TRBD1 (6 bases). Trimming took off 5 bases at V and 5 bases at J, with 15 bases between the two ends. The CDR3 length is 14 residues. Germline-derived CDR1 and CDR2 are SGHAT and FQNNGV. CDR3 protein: CASSVEGGGTEAFF. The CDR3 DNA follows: TGTGCCAGCAGCGTCGAAGGGGGAGGGACTGAAGCTTTCTTT.

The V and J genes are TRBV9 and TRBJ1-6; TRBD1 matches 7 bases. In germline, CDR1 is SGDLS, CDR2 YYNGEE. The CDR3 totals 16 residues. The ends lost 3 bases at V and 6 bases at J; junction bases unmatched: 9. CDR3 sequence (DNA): TGTGCCAGCAGCGCGACACAGGGGTCGGGTAATTCACCCCTCCACTTT. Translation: CASSATQGSGNSPLHF.

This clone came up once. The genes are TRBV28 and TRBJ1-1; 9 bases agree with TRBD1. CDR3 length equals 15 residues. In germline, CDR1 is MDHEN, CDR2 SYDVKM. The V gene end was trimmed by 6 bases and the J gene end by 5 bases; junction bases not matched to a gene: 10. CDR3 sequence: CASSSSGQGRTEAFF. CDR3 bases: TGTGCCAGCAGCTCCTCAGGACAGGGGCGGACTGAAGCTTTCTTT.

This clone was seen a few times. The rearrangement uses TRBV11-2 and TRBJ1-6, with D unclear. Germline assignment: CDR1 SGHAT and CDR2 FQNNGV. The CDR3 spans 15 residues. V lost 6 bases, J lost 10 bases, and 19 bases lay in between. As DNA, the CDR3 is TGTGCCAGCAGGGGCCTGAGCGGGCGGCTATCACCCCTCCACTTT. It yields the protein CASRGLSGRLSPLHF.

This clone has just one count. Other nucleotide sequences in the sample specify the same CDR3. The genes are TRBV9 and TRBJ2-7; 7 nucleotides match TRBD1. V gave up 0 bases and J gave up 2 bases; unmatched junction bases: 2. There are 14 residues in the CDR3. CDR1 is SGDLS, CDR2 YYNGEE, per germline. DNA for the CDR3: TGTGCCAGCAGCGTAGGACAGGGTACCTACGAGCAGTACTTC. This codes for CASSVGQGTYEQYF.

CDR3 DNA: TGTGCCAGCAGCCACACAGAGAACACTGAAGCTTTCTTT. This encodes CASSHTENTEAFF. The chain links TRBV11-2 to TRBJ1-1; unclear D gene. V was shortened by 5 bases and J by 1 base, with 8 bases between the two germline ends. CDR1 is SGHAT and CDR2 is FQNNGV in the germline V gene. This CDR3 contains 13 residues.